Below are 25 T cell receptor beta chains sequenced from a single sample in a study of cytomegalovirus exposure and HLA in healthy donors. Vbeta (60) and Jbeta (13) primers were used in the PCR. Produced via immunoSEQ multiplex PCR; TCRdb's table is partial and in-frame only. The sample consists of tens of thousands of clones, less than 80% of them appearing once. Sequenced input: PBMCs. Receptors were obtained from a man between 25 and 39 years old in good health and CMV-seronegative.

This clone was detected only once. In nucleotides, the CDR3 is TGTGCCAGCGGGGGTCCTAGCGGGAGTAATGAGCAGTTCTTC. This translates into CASGGPSGSNEQFF. The chain employs TRBV6-6 and TRBJ2-1; 10 bases are a match to TRBD2. The CDR3 covers 14 residues. Germline CDR1 and CDR2: MNHNY and SVGAGI (reference sequence). The V and J ends lost 8 bases and 7 bases, in that order; junction bases with no gene match: 8.

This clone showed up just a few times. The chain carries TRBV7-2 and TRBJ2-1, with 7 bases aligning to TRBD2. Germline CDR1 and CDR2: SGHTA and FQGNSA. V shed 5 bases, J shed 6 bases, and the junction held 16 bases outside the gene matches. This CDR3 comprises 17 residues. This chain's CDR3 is CASSRYNTYGTTNEQFF. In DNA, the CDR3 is TGTGCCAGCAGCCGGTATAATACGTACGGGACTACCAATGAGCAGTTCTTC. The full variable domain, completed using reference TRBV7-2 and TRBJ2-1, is GAGVSQSPSNKVTEKGKDVELRCDPISGHTALYWYRQSLGQGLEFLIYFQGNSAPDKSGLPSDRFSAERTGGSVSTLTIQRTQQEDSAVYLCASSRYNTYGTTNEQFFGPGTRLTVL.

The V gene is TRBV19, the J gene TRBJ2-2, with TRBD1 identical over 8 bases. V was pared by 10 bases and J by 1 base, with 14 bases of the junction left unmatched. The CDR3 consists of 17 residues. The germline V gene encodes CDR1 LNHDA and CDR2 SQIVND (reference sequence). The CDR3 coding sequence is TGTGCCACTACAAACTTAAACGGACAGGGGAACACCGGGGAGCTGTTTTTT. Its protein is CATTNLNGQGNTGELFF.

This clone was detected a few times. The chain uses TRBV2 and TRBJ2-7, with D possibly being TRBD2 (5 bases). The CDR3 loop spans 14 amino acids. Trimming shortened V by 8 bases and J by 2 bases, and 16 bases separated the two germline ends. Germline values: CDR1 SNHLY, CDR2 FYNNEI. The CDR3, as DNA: TGTGCCAGCGCCGTCAGACGGGGAGCCTACGAGCAGTACTTC. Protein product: CASAVRRGAYEQYF.

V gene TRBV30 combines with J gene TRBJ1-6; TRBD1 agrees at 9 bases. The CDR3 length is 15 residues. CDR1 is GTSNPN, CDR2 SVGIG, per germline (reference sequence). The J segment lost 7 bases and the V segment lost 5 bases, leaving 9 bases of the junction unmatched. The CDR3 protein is CAWDNRGRRNSPLHF. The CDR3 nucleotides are TGTGCCTGGGATAACAGGGGGCGCCGGAATTCACCCCTCCACTTT.

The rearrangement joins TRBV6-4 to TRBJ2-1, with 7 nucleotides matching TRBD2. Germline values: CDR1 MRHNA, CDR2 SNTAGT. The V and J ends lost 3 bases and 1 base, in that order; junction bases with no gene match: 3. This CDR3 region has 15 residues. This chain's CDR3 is CASSEGAGSYNEQFF. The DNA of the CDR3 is TGTGCCAGCAGTGAGGGAGCGGGATCCTACAATGAGCAGTTCTTC.

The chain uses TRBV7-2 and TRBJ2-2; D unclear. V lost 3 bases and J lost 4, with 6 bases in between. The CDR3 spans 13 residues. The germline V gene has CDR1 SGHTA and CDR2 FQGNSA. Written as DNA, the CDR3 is TGTGCCAGCAGCTTGTTATCCACCGGGGAGCTGTTTTTT. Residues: CASSLLSTGELFF.

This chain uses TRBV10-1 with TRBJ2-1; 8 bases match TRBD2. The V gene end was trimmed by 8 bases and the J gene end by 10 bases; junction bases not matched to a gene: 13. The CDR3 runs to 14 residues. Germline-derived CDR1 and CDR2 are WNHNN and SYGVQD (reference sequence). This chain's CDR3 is CASGAAGGGGEQFF. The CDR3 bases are TGCGCCAGCGGTGCGGCCGGGGGGGGAGGCGAGCAGTTCTTC.

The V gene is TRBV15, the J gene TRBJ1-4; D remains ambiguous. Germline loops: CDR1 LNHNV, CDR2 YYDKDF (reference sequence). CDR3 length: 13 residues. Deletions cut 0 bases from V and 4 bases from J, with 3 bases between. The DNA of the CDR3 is TGTGCCACCAGCAGAGACAGTAATGAAAAACTGTTTTTT. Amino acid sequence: CATSRDSNEKLFF.

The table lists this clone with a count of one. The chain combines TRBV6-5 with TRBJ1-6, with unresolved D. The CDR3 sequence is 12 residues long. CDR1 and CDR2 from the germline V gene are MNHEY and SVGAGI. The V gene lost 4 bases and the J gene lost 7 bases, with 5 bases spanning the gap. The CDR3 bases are TGTGCCAGCAGTTCCCTAAATTCACCCCTCCACTTT. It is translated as CASSSLNSPLHF.

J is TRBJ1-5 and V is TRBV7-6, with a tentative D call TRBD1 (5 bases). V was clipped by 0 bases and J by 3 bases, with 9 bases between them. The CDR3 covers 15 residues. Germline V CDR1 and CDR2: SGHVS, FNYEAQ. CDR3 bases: TGTGCCAGCAGCTTAGCTCAGGGTTCCAATCAGCCCCAGCATTTT. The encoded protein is CASSLAQGSNQPQHF.

This CDR3 is CATSSPGGNTGELFF. The CDR3, as DNA: TGTGCCACCAGCAGCCCGGGGGGGAACACCGGGGAGCTGTTTTTT. The chain links TRBV15 to TRBJ2-2; 7 bases line up with TRBD2. Germline values: CDR1 LNHNV, CDR2 YYDKDF (reference sequence). The V and J ends lost 3 bases and 1 base, in that order; junction bases with no gene match: 2. The CDR3 is 15 residues long.

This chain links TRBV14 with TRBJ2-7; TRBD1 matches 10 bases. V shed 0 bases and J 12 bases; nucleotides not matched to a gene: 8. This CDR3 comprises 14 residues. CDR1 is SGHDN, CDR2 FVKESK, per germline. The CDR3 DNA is TGTGCCAGCAGCCAAGATGACAGGGGGCGATGGCGGTACTTC. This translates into CASSQDDRGRWRYF.

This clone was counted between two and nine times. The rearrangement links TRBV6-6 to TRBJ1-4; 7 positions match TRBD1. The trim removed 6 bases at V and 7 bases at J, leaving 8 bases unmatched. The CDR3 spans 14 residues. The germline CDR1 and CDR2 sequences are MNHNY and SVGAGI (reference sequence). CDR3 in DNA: TGTGCCAGCAGGCTCGGGACAGCGGTTGAAAAACTGTTTTTT. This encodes CASRLGTAVEKLFF.

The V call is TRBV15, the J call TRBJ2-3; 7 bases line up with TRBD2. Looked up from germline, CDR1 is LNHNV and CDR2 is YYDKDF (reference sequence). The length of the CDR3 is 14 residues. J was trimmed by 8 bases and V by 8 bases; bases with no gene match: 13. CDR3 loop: CATAPRTSRGTQYF. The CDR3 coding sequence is TGTGCCACCGCCCCCAGGACTAGTCGGGGTACGCAGTATTTT.

CDR3 sequence: CASSWRSGEAFF. CDR3 bases: TGTGCCAGCAGCTGGAGGAGTGGTGAAGCTTTCTTT. The chain links TRBV5-6 to TRBJ1-1; D unclear. The germline V and J ends were trimmed by 3 bases and 7 bases, with 10 bases remaining between them. The CDR3 is 12 amino acids. Germline CDR1 SGHDT, CDR2 YYEEEE.

DNA for the CDR3: TGCGCCAGCAGAGCAGGGGGGGCCAAAAACATTCAGTACTTC. Translating it yields CASRAGGAKNIQYF. The chain is built from TRBV5-1 and TRBJ2-4, with D possibly TRBD1 on 7 matching bases. This CDR3 contains 14 residues. The germline V gene encodes CDR1 SGHRS and CDR2 YFSETQ. Trimming left V 5 bases short and J 1 base short, with 10 bases between.

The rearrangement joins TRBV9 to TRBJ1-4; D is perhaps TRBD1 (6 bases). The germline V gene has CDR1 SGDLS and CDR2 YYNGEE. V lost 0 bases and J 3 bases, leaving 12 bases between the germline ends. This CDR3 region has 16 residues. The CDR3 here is CASSVGQGTANEKLFF. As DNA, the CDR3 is TGTGCCAGCAGCGTAGGGCAGGGGACGGCTAATGAAAAACTGTTTTTT.

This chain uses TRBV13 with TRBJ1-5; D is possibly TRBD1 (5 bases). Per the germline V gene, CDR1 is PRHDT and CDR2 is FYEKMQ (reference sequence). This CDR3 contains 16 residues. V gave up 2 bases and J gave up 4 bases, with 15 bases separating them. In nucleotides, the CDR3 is TGTGCCAGCAGCTTAAGAGATGGGGCAGGAAATCAGCCCCAGCATTTT. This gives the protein CASSLRDGAGNQPQHF. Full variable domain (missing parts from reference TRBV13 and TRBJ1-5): AAGVIQSPRHLIKEKRETATLKCYPIPRHDTVYWYQQGPGQDPQFLISFYEKMQSDKGSIPDRFSAQQFSDYHSELNMSSLELGDSALYFCASSLRDGAGNQPQHFGDGTRLSIL.

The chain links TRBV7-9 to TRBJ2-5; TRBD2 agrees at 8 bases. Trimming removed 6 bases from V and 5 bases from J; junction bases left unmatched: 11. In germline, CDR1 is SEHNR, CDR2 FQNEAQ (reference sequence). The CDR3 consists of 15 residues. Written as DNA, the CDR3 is TGTGCCAGCAGTGAGCTCGCGGGGGGCCTGGAGACCCAGTACTTC. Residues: CASSELAGGLETQYF.

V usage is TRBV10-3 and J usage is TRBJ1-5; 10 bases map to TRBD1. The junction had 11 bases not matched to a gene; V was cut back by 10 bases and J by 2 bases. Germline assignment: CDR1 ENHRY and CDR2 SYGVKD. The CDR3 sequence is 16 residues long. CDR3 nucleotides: TGTGCCACCCGCCCGGGACAGGGGACGGGCAATCAGCCCCAGCATTTT. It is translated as CATRPGQGTGNQPQHF.

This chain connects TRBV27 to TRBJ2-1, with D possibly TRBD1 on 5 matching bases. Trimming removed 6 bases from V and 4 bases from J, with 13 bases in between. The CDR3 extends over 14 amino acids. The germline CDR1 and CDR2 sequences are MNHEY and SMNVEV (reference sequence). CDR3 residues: CASSSQGRYNEQFF. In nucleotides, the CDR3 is TGTGCCAGCAGCTCCCAGGGTCGGTACAATGAGCAGTTCTTC.

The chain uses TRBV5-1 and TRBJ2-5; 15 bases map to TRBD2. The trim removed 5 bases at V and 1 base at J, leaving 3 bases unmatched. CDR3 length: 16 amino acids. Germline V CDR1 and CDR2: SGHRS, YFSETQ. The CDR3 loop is CASSGTSGGLQETQYF. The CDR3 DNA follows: TGCGCCAGCAGTGGGACTAGCGGGGGGCTCCAAGAGACCCAGTACTTC.

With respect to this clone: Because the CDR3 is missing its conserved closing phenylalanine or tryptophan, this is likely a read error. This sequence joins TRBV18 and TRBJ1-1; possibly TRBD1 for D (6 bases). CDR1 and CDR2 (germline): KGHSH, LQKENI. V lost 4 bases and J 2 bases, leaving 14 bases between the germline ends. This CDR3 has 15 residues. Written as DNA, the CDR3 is TGTGCCAGCTCACGGACAGCAAACGGTAACACTGAAGCTTTCCTT. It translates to CASSRTANGNTEAFL.

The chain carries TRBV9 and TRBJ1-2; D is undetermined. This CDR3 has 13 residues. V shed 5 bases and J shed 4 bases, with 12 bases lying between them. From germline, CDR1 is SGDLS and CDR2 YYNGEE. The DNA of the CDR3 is TGTGCCAGCAGGTCGACACAAGCCTATGGCTACACCTTC. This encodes CASRSTQAYGYTF. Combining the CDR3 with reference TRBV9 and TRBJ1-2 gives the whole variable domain DSGVTQTPKHLITATGQRVTLRCSPRSGDLSVYWYQQSLDQGLQFLIQYYNGEERAKGNILERFSAQQFPDLHSELNLSSLELGDSALYFCASRSTQAYGYTFGSGTRLTVV.